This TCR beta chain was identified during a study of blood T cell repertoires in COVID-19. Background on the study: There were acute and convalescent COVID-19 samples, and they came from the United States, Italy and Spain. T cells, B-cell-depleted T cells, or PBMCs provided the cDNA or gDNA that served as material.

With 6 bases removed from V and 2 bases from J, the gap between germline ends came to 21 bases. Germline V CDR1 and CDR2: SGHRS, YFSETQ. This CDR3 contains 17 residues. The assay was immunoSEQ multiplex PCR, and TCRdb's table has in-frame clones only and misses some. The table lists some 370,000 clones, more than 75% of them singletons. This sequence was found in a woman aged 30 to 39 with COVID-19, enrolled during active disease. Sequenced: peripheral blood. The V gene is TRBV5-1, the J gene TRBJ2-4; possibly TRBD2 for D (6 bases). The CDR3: CASTPGGLIGPKNIQYF. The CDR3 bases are TGCGCCAGCACCCCTGGAGGGTTAATAGGTCCCAAAAACATTCAGTACTTC.